This is a list of T cell receptor beta chains from one sample in a study of cytomegalovirus exposure and HLA in healthy donors. The assay was immunoSEQ multiplex PCR, and TCRdb's table has in-frame clones only and misses some. The data contain roughly 130,000 clones, 75% to 90% of them seen just once; the ten biggest clones take up under 6%. Sequencing was performed on PBMCs. All receptors come from a woman between 40 and 55 years old in good health and CMV-seropositive. The CDR3 runs from the conserved cysteine through the conserved F or W. The D gene is left open where the match is weak. Not all rows give a size; the values are once, few, many and, for expanded clones, a class.

d_gene,v_gene,abundance,j_gene,CDR3aa,CDR3nt
NA,TRBV9,NA,TRBJ2-2,CASTPRGGELFF,TGTGCCAGCACCCCTAGGGGCGGGGAGCTGTTTTTT
NA,TRBV5-6,NA,TRBJ2-7,CASKLRDTALYEQYF,TGTGCCAGCAAACTCCGGGACACAGCTCTATACGAGCAGTACTTC
NA,TRBV11-3,NA,TRBJ1-1,CASSSTENTEAFF,TGTGCCAGCAGCTCGACAGAGAACACTGAAGCTTTCTTT
NA,TRBV27,few,TRBJ2-5,CASKGDGLQETQYF,TGTGCCAGCAAGGGGGACGGACTCCAAGAGACCCAGTACTTC
NA,TRBV4-1,NA,TRBJ1-5,CASSQDETGSSSQPQHF,TGCGCCAGCAGCCAAGATGAGACAGGTAGTTCGTCTCAGCCCCAGCATTTT
TRBD2,TRBV4-3,NA,TRBJ2-3,CASSRGGASGSFTDTQYF,TGCGCCAGCAGCCGAGGGGGGGCTAGCGGGAGTTTCACAGATACGCAGTATTTT
TRBD1,TRBV5-4,few,TRBJ2-3,CASSLVGDRGDTQYF,TGTGCCAGCAGCTTGGTGGGGGACAGGGGGGATACGCAGTATTTT
TRBD1,TRBV30,NA,TRBJ2-7,CAWDRDGPQYF,TGTGCCTGGGACAGGGATGGTCCGCAGTACTTC
NA,TRBV4-3,NA,TRBJ1-3,CASSPGQTSGNTIYF,TGCGCCAGCAGTCCAGGACAGACCTCTGGAAACACCATATATTTT
NA,TRBV11-2,NA,TRBJ2-5,CASTQSGLGETQYF,TGTGCCAGCACCCAATCAGGGCTGGGGGAGACCCAGTACTTC
NA,TRBV25-1,NA,TRBJ1-6,CASSLGVLPNSPLHF,TGTGCCAGCAGTTTAGGGGTCCTACCAAATTCACCCCTCCACTTT
NA,TRBV18,NA,TRBJ1-5,CASSPRTDNQPQHF,TGTGCCAGCTCACCTCGGACAGACAATCAGCCCCAGCATTTT
NA,TRBV18,NA,TRBJ1-4,CASSPGGVGEKLFF,TGTGCCAGCTCACCAGGGGGCGTTGGCGAAAAACTGTTTTTT
NA,TRBV6-1,NA,TRBJ2-1,CASSLDSLGFNEQFF,TGTGCCAGCAGTCTAGATTCTCTTGGTTTTAATGAGCAGTTCTTC
NA,TRBV10-2,NA,TRBJ2-5,CASSGGKYQETQYF,TGCGCCAGCAGTGGTGGCAAGTACCAAGAGACCCAGTACTTC
TRBD1,TRBV27,NA,TRBJ2-3,CASSLGDRELADTQYF,TGTGCCAGCAGTTTAGGGGACAGGGAGTTGGCAGATACGCAGTATTTT
NA,TRBV19,NA,TRBJ1-1,CASSAQNTEAFF,TGTGCCAGTAGTGCACAGAACACTGAAGCTTTCTTT
TRBD1,TRBV9,NA,TRBJ2-2,CASSVAGGTGELFF,TGTGCCAGCAGCGTAGCAGGGGGAACCGGGGAGCTGTTTTTT
NA,TRBV6-1,NA,TRBJ1-2,CASSPRTLTNYGYTF,TGTGCCAGCAGTCCTCGGACTCTCACTAACTATGGCTACACCTTC
NA,TRBV5-4,NA,TRBJ1-2,CASSLEAGVGYTF,TGTGCCAGCAGCTTGGAGGCAGGGGTTGGCTACACCTTC
NA,TRBV6-1,NA,TRBJ2-2,CASSVIATGELFF,TGTGCCAGCAGTGTTATCGCGACCGGGGAGCTGTTTTTT
TRBD2,TRBV6-4,NA,TRBJ2-1,CASSALTSGLSEQFF,TGTGCCAGCAGTGCTTTGACTAGCGGATTGAGTGAGCAGTTCTTC
NA,TRBV19,NA,TRBJ2-1,CASSIGSNNEQFF,TGTGCCAGTAGTATTGGGAGTAACAATGAGCAGTTCTTC
NA,TRBV7-9,NA,TRBJ1-5,CASSLAGDGQPQHF,TGTGCCAGCAGCTTAGCAGGGGATGGTCAGCCCCAGCATTTT
TRBD1,TRBV7-2,few,TRBJ2-5,CASSPFDRAKETQYF,TGTGCCAGCAGCCCATTCGACAGGGCCAAAGAGACCCAGTACTTC
TRBD1,TRBV27,NA,TRBJ2-3,CASQPSGQGWNTDTQYF,TGTGCCAGCCAACCCTCCGGACAGGGATGGAACACAGATACGCAGTATTTT
NA,TRBV5-6,NA,TRBJ2-4,CASSSGLAKNIQYF,TGTGCCAGCAGCTCGGGTCTAGCCAAAAACATTCAGTACTTC
TRBD1,TRBV18,NA,TRBJ2-1,CASSPDRASYNEQFF,TGTGCCAGCTCACCAGACAGGGCCTCCTACAATGAGCAGTTCTTC
NA,TRBV19,NA,TRBJ1-1,CASSPQNTGRTEAFF,TGTGCCAGTAGTCCCCAAAACACAGGGCGGACTGAAGCTTTCTTT
TRBD1,TRBV6-1,NA,TRBJ1-5,CASGLTGNSNQPQHF,TGTGCCAGCGGCTTGACAGGGAATAGCAATCAGCCCCAGCATTTT
TRBD1,TRBV11-2,NA,TRBJ1-4,CASSLEGTGDEKLFF,TGTGCCAGCAGCTTAGAGGGGACAGGGGATGAAAAACTGTTTTTT
NA,TRBV4-2,NA,TRBJ2-1,CASSQDLRGSYNEQFF,TGTGCCAGCAGCCAAGATCTTAGGGGGTCCTACAATGAGCAGTTCTTC